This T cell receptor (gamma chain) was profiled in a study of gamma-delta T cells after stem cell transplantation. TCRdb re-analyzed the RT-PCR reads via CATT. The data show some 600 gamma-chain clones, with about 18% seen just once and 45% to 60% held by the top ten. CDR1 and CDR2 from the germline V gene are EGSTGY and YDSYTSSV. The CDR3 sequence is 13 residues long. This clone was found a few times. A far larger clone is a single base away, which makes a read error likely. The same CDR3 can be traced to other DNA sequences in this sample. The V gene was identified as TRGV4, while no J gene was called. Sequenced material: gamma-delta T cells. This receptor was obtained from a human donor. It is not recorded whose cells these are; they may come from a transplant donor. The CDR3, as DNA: TGTGCCACCTGGGTGGAGGATTATTATAAGAAGCTCTTT. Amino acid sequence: CATWVEDYYKKLF.